The entry that follows covers one TCR beta chain sequence. TCRdb's table, derived via immunoSEQ multiplex PCR, lists solely in-frame clones and lacks some. Of fewer than 120,000 clones listed, around nine tenths are singletons. The V end lost 4 bases, the J end lost 1 base, and 18 bases lay between the germline ends. Per germline, CDR1 SGHTS and CDR2 YDEGEE. This CDR3 is 17 amino acids long. The data belong to a study of OX40 agonist ivuxolimab in advanced cancers. The V and J genes are TRBV5-8 and TRBJ1-5; the D is unclear. Specimen: CD4+ or CD8+ T cells sorted from blood, collected in a trial of the OX40 agonist ivuxolimab. The TCR originated in an adult with an advanced solid tumor such as melanoma, head and neck, liver or kidney cancer. The CDR3 region is CASSPGVWERSNQPQHF. The CDR3, as DNA: TGTGCCAGCAGCCCTGGGGTCTGGGAACGCAGCAATCAGCCCCAGCATTTT.